This T cell receptor (beta chain) was sequenced in a study of cytomegalovirus exposure and HLA in healthy donors. General study findings and limits: A later analysis by the authors found several of the most significant clusters apparently linked to common viral pathogens.

About this clone: Its cognate antigen is unknown.

Germline V lookup: CDR1 SGHRS, CDR2 YFSETQ. This CDR3 spans 17 amino acids. J lost 0 bases, V lost 2 bases, and 9 bases had no gene match. Amplification used 60 Vbeta primers and 13 Jbeta primers. The table came from immunoSEQ multiplex PCR; TCRdb's copy has only in-frame clones and leaves some out. The table has some 160,000 clones, over 70% seen once. Donors showed nominal health when sampled, although they likely had unrecorded immune exposures. The chain carries TRBV5-1 and TRBJ1-1; 8 positions agree with TRBD1. The TCR was taken from a man aged 45-65 years in good health and CMV-seropositive. The material sequenced was PBMCs. CDR3 sequence: CASSFRRTGRLNTEAFF. In DNA, the CDR3 is TGCGCCAGCAGCTTTCGTCGGACAGGGCGGTTGAACACTGAAGCTTTCTTT.